One sample yielded the 26 T cell receptor beta chains listed below, sequenced in a study of human T cells and chemical hapten exposure. Stated time point: healthy volunteer bleed at 6 weeks. Unfractionated whole blood was the source from which total RNA was extracted. TCRdb called the RACE reads again in MiXCR, with one record for every CDR3 protein. This table holds around 80,000 distinct CDR3 sequences, over 7% found once. The sequencing input was whole blood. Source of these receptors: a male donor in good health. Some clones in this sample may be carry-over from other donors' samples.

This clonotype turned up a few times. The V and J genes are TRBV7-2 and TRBJ2-5, with TRBD2 identical over 7 bases. J gave up 4 bases and V 2 bases, and 7 bases lay outside the gene matches. CDR1 SGHTA and CDR2 FQGNSA come from the germline V gene. The CDR3 totals 15 residues. CDR3 sequence: CASSLTSTSRETQYF. The CDR3 nucleotides are TGTGCCAGCAGCTTAACCTCGACTAGCAGAGAGACCCAGTACTTC.

This clonotype was recorded at least ten times. CDR3 nucleotide sequence: TGTGCCAGCCGCCTCCAGCCCAGATACTACGAGCAGTACTTC. Translating gives CASRLQPRYYEQYF. The chain joins TRBV27 to TRBJ2-7; D uncertain. Trimming took off 8 bases at V and 3 bases at J, with 17 bases between the two ends. Germline loops: CDR1 MNHEY, CDR2 SMNVEV (reference sequence). The CDR3 covers 14 residues.

This clonotype was detected a few times. This rearrangement joins TRBV7-8 to TRBJ2-4; 10 nucleotides align to TRBD2. J was trimmed by 0 bases and V by 2 bases; bases with no gene match: 4. Germline V gene data show CDR1 as SGHVS and CDR2 as FQNEAQ. The CDR3 contains 17 residues. The CDR3 sequence is CASSLPSGGRAKNIQYF. The CDR3 nucleotides read TGTGCCAGCAGCTTACCTAGCGGGGGCCGAGCCAAAAACATTCAGTACTTC.

There are a few counts of this clonotype. The chain combines TRBV12-3 or TRBV12-4 with TRBJ1-5; possible D gene TRBD1, 5 bases. The CDR3 totals 13 residues. Trimming took 3 bases from V and 7 from J, leaving 10 bases between them. CDR3 amino acids: CASSLGGYQPQHF. The CDR3, as DNA: TGTGCCAGCAGTTTGGGGGGGTACCAGCCCCAGCATTTT.

CDR3 in DNA: TGTGCCAGCAGCTTAGGCGGCGAGTACCAAGAGACCCAGTACTTC. Its translation: CASSLGGEYQETQYF. The chain recombines TRBV13 with TRBJ2-5, with no clear D. The CDR3 is made up of 15 amino acids. V lost 0 bases and J lost 0, with 8 bases in between. Germline CDR1 and CDR2: PRHDT and FYEKMQ (reference sequence).

Many counts were recorded for this clonotype. This chain uses TRBV7-9 with TRBJ2-1; possibly TRBD1 for D (5 bases). The CDR3 totals 12 residues. The ends were cut back, 9 bases at V and 7 bases at J, with 13 bases in the middle. Germline CDR1 SEHNR, CDR2 FQNEAQ (reference sequence). DNA for the CDR3: TGTGCCAGTGATCAGGGCGGAAATGAGCAGTTCTTC. Protein product: CASDQGGNEQFF.

A few counts support this clonotype. The CDR3 sequence: CASRPLSQGIGAFF. CDR3 DNA sequence: TGTGCCAGCAGGCCCCTTAGCCAGGGTATTGGCGCTTTCTTT. This chain links TRBV6-5 with TRBJ1-1, with D perhaps TRBD1 (5 bases). There are 14 residues in the CDR3. V shed 6 bases and J shed 11 bases, with 22 bases lying between them. Germline loops: CDR1 MNHEY, CDR2 SVGAGI.

This clonotype has a handful of counts. The chain recombines TRBV20-1 with TRBJ2-3; no firm D call. V lost 4 bases and J 0 bases, leaving 11 bases between the germline ends. CDR1 is DFQATT and CDR2 is SNEGSKA in the germline V gene (reference sequence). The length of the CDR3 is 14 residues. As DNA, the CDR3 is TGCAGTGCTACCGGCTCCTCTAGCACAGATACGCAGTATTTT. It is translated as CSATGSSSTDTQYF.

This clonotype was recorded at least ten times. The chain is built from TRBV4-3 and TRBJ2-7; D assignment may be TRBD1 or TRBD2 (5 bases each). Between the trimmed V and J ends, which lost 0 bases and 5 bases, there was a span of 17 bases. The CDR3 totals 16 residues. Per the germline V gene, CDR1 is LGHNA and CDR2 is YSLEER. Here the CDR3 reads CASSQDRGPTAHEQYF. Written as DNA, the CDR3 is TGCGCCAGCAGCCAAGATAGGGGACCCACTGCCCACGAGCAGTACTTC.

The sample holds a few counts of this clonotype. The chain couples TRBV7-9 to TRBJ1-5; perhaps TRBD1 as D (5 bases). The CDR3 is made up of 17 amino acids. Germline V gene sequence: CDR1 SEHNR, CDR2 FQNEAQ (reference sequence). Trimming left V 4 bases short and J 1 base short, with 17 bases between. CDR3 nucleotide sequence: TGTGCCAGCAGCTCAGACGAGGCAGGGACCAGCAATCAGCCCCAGCATTTT. Translated, it gives CASSSDEAGTSNQPQHF.

This clonotype came up a few times. The chain joins TRBV4-2 to TRBJ1-2; D not resolved. This CDR3 region has 14 residues. The V and J ends lost 0 bases and 6 bases respectively, with 11 bases between them. Germline V gives CDR1 LGHNA, CDR2 YNFKEQ. Here the CDR3 DNA reads TGTGCCAGCAGCCAAGATTTCGGCAGCGATGGCTACACCTTC. It translates to CASSQDFGSDGYTF.

The J gene is TRBJ2-3, the V gene TRBV5-5; TRBD1 aligns across 9 bases. The germline V gene encodes CDR1 SGHKS and CDR2 YYEKEE (reference sequence). V lost 3 bases to trimming and J lost 3 bases; unmatched junction nucleotides: 5. The CDR3 spans 15 residues. DNA of the CDR3: TGTGCCAGCAGCTCCTACAGGGGGCAGACAGATACGCAGTATTTT. It translates to CASSSYRGQTDTQYF.

This clonotype appeared a few times. The chain combines TRBV7-2 with TRBJ2-3; D is unresolved. CDR1 is SGHTA, CDR2 FQGNSA, per germline. The CDR3 length is 15 residues. Between the trimmed V and J ends, which lost 5 bases and 1 base, there was a span of 13 bases. The chain's CDR3 is CASSLDRRGTDTQYF. CDR3 DNA sequence: TGTGCCAGCAGCCTTGATAGAAGGGGCACAGATACGCAGTATTTT.

CDR3 in amino acids: CSLRTGAGGEQYF. The DNA of the CDR3 is TGCAGCCTGAGAACAGGGGCGGGGGGGGAGCAGTACTTC. The chain uses TRBV29-1 and TRBJ2-7; 9 bases align to TRBD2. V was clipped by 8 bases and J by 7 bases; unmatched bases: 12. The germline CDR1 and CDR2 sequences are SQVTM and ANQGSEA. The CDR3 has 13 residues.

The chain recombines TRBV27 with TRBJ2-3; TRBD2 aligns across 11 bases. The CDR3 sequence is 16 residues long. From germline, CDR1 is MNHEY and CDR2 SMNVEV (reference sequence). V lost 5 bases, J lost 2 bases, and 6 bases stayed unmatched. CDR3 in amino acids: CASSPPSGGITDTQYF. The DNA of the CDR3 is TGTGCCAGCAGTCCCCCTAGCGGGGGGATCACAGATACGCAGTATTTT.

The CDR3 protein is CASSSGLAMTYEQYF. The CDR3 DNA sequence: TGTGCCAGCAGCTCCGGGCTAGCGATGACCTACGAGCAGTACTTC. The chain links TRBV7-2 to TRBJ2-7; TRBD2 might be the D (6 bases). CDR3 length: 15 residues. The germline gives CDR1 SGHTA, CDR2 FQGNSA. The germline V and J ends were trimmed by 4 bases and 2 bases, with 15 bases remaining between them.

There are a few counts of this clonotype. The chain couples TRBV6-4 to TRBJ2-3; 7 bases match TRBD2. V shed 4 bases and J 3 bases; nucleotides not matched to a gene: 7. The CDR3 contains 15 residues. The germline V gene has CDR1 MRHNA and CDR2 SNTAGT. CDR3 nucleotide sequence: TGTGCCAGCAGTGGAGAGGGCGGGAGTACAGATACGCAGTATTTT. Translation gives CASSGEGGSTDTQYF.

The rearrangement links TRBV2 to TRBJ1-2; D is ambiguous. Per the germline V gene, CDR1 is SNHLY and CDR2 is FYNNEI. Trimming took off 4 bases at V and 3 bases at J, with 9 bases between the two ends. The CDR3 covers 13 residues. As DNA, the CDR3 is TGTGCCAGCAGTGTCGACCCCTACTATGGCTACACCTTC. Translated, it gives CASSVDPYYGYTF.

A few counts support this clonotype. The rearrangement uses TRBV6-5 and TRBJ1-4; possible D gene TRBD1, 5 bases. From germline, CDR1 is MNHEY and CDR2 SVGAGI. The CDR3 runs 12 residues. V lost 8 bases, J lost 3 bases, and 7 bases lay in between. CDR3 coding DNA: TGTGCCAGCGGCAGGGCTAATGAAAAACTGTTTTTT. This sequence encodes CASGRANEKLFF.

This clonotype appeared many times. V usage is TRBV9 and J usage is TRBJ2-3; D ambiguous. Germline CDR1 is SGDLS and CDR2 is YYNGEE. The CDR3 is made up of 13 amino acids. The V gene lost 1 base and the J gene lost 1 base, with 4 bases spanning the gap. The CDR3 loop reads CASSVPGTDTQYF. The CDR3 coding sequence is TGTGCCAGCAGCGTACCTGGCACAGATACGCAGTATTTT.

CDR3 sequence (DNA): TGCGCCAGCAGCTTGGTTACGGGCGTCGGCACTGAAGCTTTCTTT. This codes for CASSLVTGVGTEAFF. The gene calls are TRBV5-1 and TRBJ1-1; D call uncertain. CDR1 and CDR2 from the germline V gene are SGHRS and YFSETQ. The length of the CDR3 is 15 residues. With 0 bases removed from V and 4 bases from J, the gap between germline ends came to 13 bases.

CDR3 amino acids: CASSPWAGNQETQYF. The CDR3 region has the DNA TGTGCCAGCAGCCCCTGGGCCGGAAACCAAGAGACCCAGTACTTC. The chain employs TRBV7-2 and TRBJ2-5; D call uncertain. The CDR3 has 15 residues. V was cut by 5 bases and J by 0 bases, with 13 bases left in between. The germline V gene has CDR1 SGHTA and CDR2 FQGNSA.

This clonotype was seen a few times. The genes are TRBV3-1 and TRBJ2-1, with 8 nucleotides matching TRBD1. CDR3 size: 14 residues. Germline lookup yields CDR1 LGHDT and CDR2 YNNKEL (reference sequence). Trimming at V came to 1 base and at J to 9 bases, leaving 5 bases not matched to a gene. CDR3: CASSQGQGSGEQFF. The CDR3 region has the DNA TGTGCCAGCAGCCAAGGACAGGGGTCTGGTGAGCAGTTCTTC.

This sequence joins TRBV20-1 and TRBJ1-5; TRBD1 matches at 7 bases. V trimming: 4 bases; J trimming: 2 bases; junction bases outside the gene matches: 14. Germline CDR1 reads DFQATT; CDR2 reads SNEGSKA (reference sequence). CDR3 size: 17 residues. As DNA, the CDR3 is TGCAGTGCTACCTTTGTCAGGGGGTTGTTAGGCAATCAGCCCCAGCATTTT. Translation: CSATFVRGLLGNQPQHF.

This clonotype was observed a few times. The chain is built from TRBV5-6 and TRBJ1-5, with TRBD1 as a possible D gene (5 bases). The CDR3 has 13 amino acids. CDR1 SGHDT and CDR2 YYEEEE come from the germline V gene. Trimming shortened V by 2 bases and J by 6 bases, and 9 bases separated the two germline ends. CDR3 bases: TGTGCCAGCAGCTTTGGGGGGGGTCAGCCCCAGCATTTT. This sequence encodes CASSFGGGQPQHF.

This clonotype was detected ten times or more. V gene TRBV5-1 combines with J gene TRBJ1-1; no clear D. The V and J ends lost 4 bases and 5 bases respectively, with 15 bases between them. Germline loops: CDR1 SGHRS, CDR2 YFSETQ. CDR3 length equals 14 residues. The CDR3 sequence is CASSLALATTEAFF. DNA for the CDR3: TGCGCCAGCAGCCTTGCACTGGCGACGACTGAAGCTTTCTTT. The full variable domain, in which reference TRBV5-1 and TRBJ1-1 provide the parts outside the CDR3, is KAGVTQTPRYLIKTRGQQVTLSCSPISGHRSVSWYQQTPGQGLQFLFEYFSETQRNKGNFPGRFSGRQFSNSRSEMNVSTLELGDSALYLCASSLALATTEAFFGQGTRLTVV.